These 16 T cell receptor beta chains came from one sample sequenced in a study of blood T cell repertoires in COVID-19. The table came from immunoSEQ multiplex PCR; TCRdb's copy has only in-frame clones and leaves some out. Among 150,000 to 200,000 clones listed, nearly 80% were seen once. Sequenced material: peripheral blood. Every receptor here comes from a woman between 65 and 79 years old with acute or convalescent COVID-19.

The chain employs TRBV30 and TRBJ2-1; 8 bases map to TRBD2. This CDR3 contains 14 residues. Germline values: CDR1 GTSNPN, CDR2 SVGIG (reference sequence). The ends lost 0 bases at V and 7 bases at J; junction bases unmatched: 5. The DNA of the CDR3 is TGTGCCTGGAGTGTAGGGACTAGGGCAAATGAGCAGTTCTTC. As protein: CAWSVGTRANEQFF.

In its sample, this clone was seen a few times. The V and J genes are TRBV7-9 and TRBJ2-5; 9 nucleotides match TRBD1. CDR1 is SEHNR and CDR2 is FQNEAQ in the germline V gene (reference sequence). The V and J ends lost 6 bases and 5 bases, in that order; junction bases with no gene match: 7. This CDR3 has 14 residues. This chain's CDR3 is CASRGTGRRETQYF. The CDR3, as DNA: TGTGCCAGCAGGGGGACAGGGCGAAGGGAGACCCAGTACTTC.

The V gene is TRBV6-2 or TRBV6-3, the J gene TRBJ1-1; a possible D gene is TRBD1 (6 bases). V was shortened by 4 bases and J by 4 bases, with 16 bases between the two germline ends. The CDR3 runs to 15 residues. Looked up from germline, CDR1 is MNHEY and CDR2 is SVGEGT. The CDR3 protein is CASSFRPRGGTEAFF. The DNA of the CDR3 is TGTGCCAGCAGTTTCCGACCCAGGGGCGGCACTGAAGCTTTCTTT.

The chain combines TRBV19 with TRBJ1-4; a weak D match, TRBD1 (5 bases). Trimming stripped 5 bases from V and 5 bases from J, with 18 bases between. The CDR3 has 16 amino acids. Germline V gives CDR1 LNHDA, CDR2 SQIVND (reference sequence). The CDR3 bases are TGTGCCAGTAGTTCTCCGGGTGGGACTTCGAATGAAAAACTGTTTTTT. Encoded protein: CASSSPGGTSNEKLFF.

The chain is built from TRBV30 and TRBJ2-1, with a weak D call TRBD2 (6 bases). The V end was cut by 1 base, the J end by 9 bases, with 10 bases between. CDR1 and CDR2 from the germline V gene are GTSNPN and SVGIG (reference sequence). The CDR3 is made up of 12 amino acids. The CDR3 nucleotides read TGTGCCTGGAGTGGGCTAGCGCCTGAGCAGTTCTTC. It specifies CAWSGLAPEQFF. Using reference TRBV30 and TRBJ2-1 for the parts outside the CDR3, the full variable domain is SQTIHQWPATLVQPVGSPLSLECTVEGTSNPNLYWYRQAAGRGLQLLFYSVGIGQISSEVPQNLSASRPQDRQFILSSKKLLLSDSGFYLCAWSGLAPEQFFGPGTRLTVL.

This clone has only one observation. V gene TRBV27 combines with J gene TRBJ2-7, with D possibly TRBD2 on 5 matching bases. V lost 9 bases, J lost 2 bases, and 20 bases lay in between. CDR3 length equals 15 residues. The germline gives CDR1 MNHEY, CDR2 SMNVEV (reference sequence). CDR3 residues: CASSRDWTGTYEQYF. The CDR3 DNA reads as TGTGCCAGTTCCCGGGATTGGACGGGGACCTACGAGCAGTACTTC.

This chain uses TRBV4-1 with TRBJ2-5, with TRBD2 matching 10 bases. The length of the CDR3 is 19 residues. V dropped 2 bases and J dropped 1; count of bases not matched to a gene: 13. Germline V gene lookup returns CDR1 MGHRA and CDR2 YSYEKL. The CDR3 here is CASSQYPKGLAVLQETQYF. In DNA, the CDR3 is TGCGCCAGCAGCCAATACCCGAAAGGACTAGCGGTACTCCAAGAGACCCAGTACTTC.

The chain employs TRBV7-2 and TRBJ2-1, with D tentatively TRBD1 (6 bases). The V end lost 0 bases, the J end lost 8 bases, and 14 bases lay between the germline ends. CDR3 length equals 15 residues. CDR1 and CDR2 (germline): SGHTA, FQGNSA. The CDR3 DNA follows: TGTGCCAGCAGCTTAGCGGGGGCCACGTCCCATGAGCAGTTCTTC. Its protein product is CASSLAGATSHEQFF.

DNA for the CDR3: TGCGCCAGCAGCTTGGCCCCAGGGAACACTGAAGCTTTCTTT. This encodes CASSLAPGNTEAFF. This sequence joins TRBV5-1 and TRBJ1-1; D is unclear. In germline, CDR1 is SGHRS, CDR2 YFSETQ. V shed 0 bases and J shed 1 base, with 7 bases lying between them. There are 14 residues in the CDR3.

The count of this clone is one. V and J are TRBV2 and TRBJ2-7; TRBD1 is a possible D gene (5 bases). This CDR3 has 12 amino acids. The germline gives CDR1 SNHLY, CDR2 FYNNEI. Trimming took 6 bases from V and 2 from J, leaving 8 bases between them. CDR3 nucleotides: TGTGCCAGCAGCCTGGACACCTACGAGCAGTACTTC. Amino acid sequence: CASSLDTYEQYF.

The rearrangement links TRBV5-1 to TRBJ1-3; D gene ambiguous. CDR3 length: 13 residues. The germline CDR1 and CDR2 sequences are SGHRS and YFSETQ. V lost 1 base, J lost 2 bases, and 4 bases lay in between. As DNA, the CDR3 is TGCGCCAGCAGCTTGCTTACTGGAAACACCATATATTTT. Its protein product is CASSLLTGNTIYF.

This clone turned up a few times. The chain has TRBV9 and TRBJ1-1, with D uncertain. The CDR3 is 13 residues long. V dropped 3 bases and J dropped 0 bases, with 6 bases sitting between them. CDR1 is SGDLS and CDR2 is YYNGEE in the germline V gene. The CDR3 nucleotides are TGTGCCAGCAGCGCACAAGTGAACACTGAAGCTTTCTTT. Amino acids: CASSAQVNTEAFF.

The V call is TRBV5-6, the J call TRBJ1-4; the D gene is possibly TRBD1 (6 bases). The CDR3 is 15 residues long. Looked up from germline, CDR1 is SGHDT and CDR2 is YYEEEE. The germline V and J ends were trimmed by 3 bases and 12 bases, with 21 bases remaining between them. CDR3 in amino acids: CASSSYRAPFGELFF. The CDR3 DNA sequence: TGTGCCAGCAGCTCCTACAGGGCCCCTTTTGGGGAACTGTTTTTT.

This chain joins TRBV3-1 (or the pseudogene TRBV3-2) and TRBJ1-2, with 7 bases lining up with TRBD1. There are 17 residues in the CDR3. V lost 2 bases, J lost 4 bases, and 13 bases stayed unmatched. Per germline, CDR1 LGHDT and CDR2 YNNKEL (reference sequence). In DNA form, the CDR3 reads TGTGCCAGCAGCCAACCAAAAAGGACAGGTACCGGCTATGGCTACACCTTC. This codes for CASSQPKRTGTGYGYTF.

The chain combines TRBV3-1 (or the pseudogene TRBV3-2) with TRBJ1-1, with D unclear. V shed 3 bases and J shed 6 bases, with 8 bases lying between them. There are 12 residues in the CDR3. Per germline, CDR1 LGHDT and CDR2 YNNKEL (reference sequence). CDR3 residues: CASSQAGSEAFF. The CDR3 DNA reads TGTGCCAGCAGCCAGGCCGGGTCTGAAGCTTTCTTT.

The chain uses TRBV6-6 and TRBJ1-1, with 11 positions matching TRBD1. This CDR3 comprises 15 residues. The germline CDR1 and CDR2 sequences are MNHNY and SVGAGI (reference sequence). The trim removed 0 bases at V and 7 bases at J, leaving 4 bases unmatched. The CDR3 loop reads CASSYSGQGAGEAFF. DNA for the CDR3: TGTGCCAGCAGTTACTCAGGACAGGGGGCTGGTGAAGCTTTCTTT.